The 6 T cell receptor beta chains in this list originate from one sample, sequenced in a study of blood T cell repertoires in COVID-19. TCRdb keeps only in-frame clones here, not all; method: immunoSEQ multiplex PCR. The sample gives about 230,000 clones, more than 75% of which show up once; around a tenth is in the top ten. Sequencing was done on a sample of peripheral blood. All receptors derive from a man aged 50 to 60 with COVID-19, enrolled during active disease.

The table lists this clone with a few counts. The chain couples TRBV19 to TRBJ2-1; 12 bases align to TRBD2. V was clipped by 4 bases and J by 7 bases; unmatched bases: 11. The CDR3 has 17 residues. Germline V gives CDR1 LNHDA, CDR2 SQIVND (reference sequence). This CDR3 reads CASSTQSTSGSGNEQFF. CDR3 nucleotides: TGTGCCAGTAGTACCCAATCGACTAGCGGGAGTGGTAATGAGCAGTTCTTC.

V usage is TRBV24-1 and J usage is TRBJ2-3; D is undetermined. Trimming pared 6 bases from V and 6 bases from J, leaving 15 bases between. CDR3 size: 14 residues. Germline V gene data show CDR1 as KGHDR and CDR2 as SFDVKD. CDR3 amino acids: CATSPTDGIDTQYF. The CDR3 DNA sequence: TGTGCCACCAGTCCCACAGACGGAATTGATACGCAGTATTTT.

The chain recombines TRBV24-1 with TRBJ2-5, with D possibly matching TRBD1 (7 bases). CDR3 length equals 16 residues. The germline V gene encodes CDR1 KGHDR and CDR2 SFDVKD. V shed 3 bases and J shed 5 bases, with 18 bases lying between them. The CDR3 reads CATSDASGQGGETQYF. The CDR3 DNA follows: TGTGCCACCAGTGATGCCTCGGGGCAGGGGGGTGAGACCCAGTACTTC.

J is TRBJ1-4 and V is TRBV10-3; 7 nucleotides agree with TRBD1. Per germline, CDR1 ENHRY and CDR2 SYGVKD. The CDR3 extends over 15 amino acids. V shed 3 bases and J 3 bases; nucleotides not matched to a gene: 4. CDR3 bases: TGTGCCATCAGTGACTCGACAGGGTCTAATGAAAAACTGTTTTTT. This gives the protein CAISDSTGSNEKLFF.

The chain uses TRBV28 and TRBJ2-7, with a weak D call TRBD1 (6 bases). Germline CDR1 and CDR2: MDHEN and SYDVKM. Trimming stripped 3 bases from V and 0 bases from J, with 12 bases between. This CDR3 has 15 residues. The CDR3 nucleotides are TGTGCCAGCAGTTTGCCAGGGGCTAGCTCCTACGAGCAGTACTTC. It is translated as CASSLPGASSYEQYF.

This chain links TRBV6-5 with TRBJ2-3; the D gene is possibly TRBD2 (5 bases). The CDR3 extends over 12 amino acids. Germline CDR1 MNHEY, CDR2 SVGAGI. With 10 bases removed from V and 4 bases from J, the gap between germline ends came to 12 bases. CDR3 nucleotides: TGTGCCACCGAAAAGAGGGCAGATACGCAGTATTTT. Translation gives CATEKRADTQYF.